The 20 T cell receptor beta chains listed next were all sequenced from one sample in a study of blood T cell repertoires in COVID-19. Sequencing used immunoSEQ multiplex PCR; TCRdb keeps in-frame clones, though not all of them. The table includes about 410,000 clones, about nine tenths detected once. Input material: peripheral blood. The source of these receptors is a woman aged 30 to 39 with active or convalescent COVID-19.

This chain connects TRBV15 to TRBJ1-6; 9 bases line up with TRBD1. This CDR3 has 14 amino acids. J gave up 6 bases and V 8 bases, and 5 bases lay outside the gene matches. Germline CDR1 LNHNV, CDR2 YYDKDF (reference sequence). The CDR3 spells CATEKDRGNSPLHF. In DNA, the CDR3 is TGTGCCACCGAAAAGGACAGGGGTAATTCACCCCTCCACTTT.

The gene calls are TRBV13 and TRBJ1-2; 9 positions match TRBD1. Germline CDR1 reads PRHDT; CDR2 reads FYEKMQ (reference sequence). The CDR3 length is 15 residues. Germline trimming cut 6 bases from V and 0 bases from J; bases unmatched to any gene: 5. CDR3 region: CASSSHRGPNYGYTF. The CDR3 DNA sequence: TGTGCCAGCAGTTCTCACAGGGGGCCTAACTATGGCTACACCTTC.

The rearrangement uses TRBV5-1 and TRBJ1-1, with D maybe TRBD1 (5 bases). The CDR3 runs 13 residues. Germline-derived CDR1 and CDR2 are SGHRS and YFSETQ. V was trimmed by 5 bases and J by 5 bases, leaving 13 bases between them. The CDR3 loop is CASRQAVGTEAFF. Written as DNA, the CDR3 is TGCGCCAGCAGACAGGCCGTCGGGACTGAAGCTTTCTTT.

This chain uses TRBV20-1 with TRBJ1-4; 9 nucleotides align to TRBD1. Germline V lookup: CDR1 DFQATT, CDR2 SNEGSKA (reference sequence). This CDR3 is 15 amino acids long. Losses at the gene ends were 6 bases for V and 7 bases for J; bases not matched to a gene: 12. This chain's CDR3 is CSASIWDREGEKLFF. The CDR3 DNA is TGCAGTGCCAGTATTTGGGACAGGGAAGGTGAAAAACTGTTTTTT.

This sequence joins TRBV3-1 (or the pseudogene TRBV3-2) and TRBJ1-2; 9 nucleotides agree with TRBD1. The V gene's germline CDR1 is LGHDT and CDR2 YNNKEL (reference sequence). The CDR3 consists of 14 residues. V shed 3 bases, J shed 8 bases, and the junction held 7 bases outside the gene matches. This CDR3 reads CASSHRTGDIGYTF. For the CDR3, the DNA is TGTGCCAGCAGCCATCGGACAGGGGACATCGGCTACACCTTC.

The CDR3 spells CASSQTGQYEQYF. As DNA, the CDR3 is TGTGCCAGCAGCCAAACCGGACAGTACGAGCAGTACTTC. The chain employs TRBV4-2 and TRBJ2-7, with a possible D match to TRBD1 (6 bases). V was shortened by 2 bases and J by 4 bases, with 9 bases between the two germline ends. The length of the CDR3 is 13 residues. From germline, CDR1 is LGHNA and CDR2 YNFKEQ.

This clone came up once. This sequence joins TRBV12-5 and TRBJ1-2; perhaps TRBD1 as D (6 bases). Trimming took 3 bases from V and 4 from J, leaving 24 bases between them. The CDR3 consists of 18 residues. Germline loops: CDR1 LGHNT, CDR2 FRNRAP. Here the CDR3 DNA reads TGTGCTAGTGGTTTTGAAACGCCGGGACACCAATCCTTCTATGGCTACACCTTC. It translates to CASGFETPGHQSFYGYTF.

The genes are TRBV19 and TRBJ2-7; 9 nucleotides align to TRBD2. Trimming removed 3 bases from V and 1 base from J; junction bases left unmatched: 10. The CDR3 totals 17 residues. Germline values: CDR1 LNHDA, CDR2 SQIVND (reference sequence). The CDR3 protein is CASSMGREGLKSYEQYF. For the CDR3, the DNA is TGTGCCAGTAGTATGGGGCGGGAGGGCTTGAAGTCCTACGAGCAGTACTTC. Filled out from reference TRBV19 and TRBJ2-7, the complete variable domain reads DGGITQSPKYLFRKEGQNVTLSCEQNLNHDAMYWYRQDPGQGLRLIYYSQIVNDFQKGDIAEGYSVSREKKESFPLTVTSAQKNPTAFYLCASSMGREGLKSYEQYFGPGTRLTVT.

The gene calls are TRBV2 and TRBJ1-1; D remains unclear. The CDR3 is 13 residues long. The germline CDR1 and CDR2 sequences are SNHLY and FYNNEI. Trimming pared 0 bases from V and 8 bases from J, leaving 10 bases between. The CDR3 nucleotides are TGTGCCAGCAGTGAAGCGCGGGCCGTCGAAGCTTTCTTT. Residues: CASSEARAVEAFF.

CDR3 protein: CASSVSLLAGGPDTQYF. The CDR3 DNA is TGTGCCAGCAGTGTAAGTCTTCTAGCGGGAGGGCCAGATACGCAGTATTTT. This rearrangement joins TRBV2 to TRBJ2-3; 12 bases map to TRBD2. Germline lookup yields CDR1 SNHLY and CDR2 FYNNEI. This CDR3 contains 17 residues. J gave up 4 bases and V 4 bases, and 9 bases lay outside the gene matches.

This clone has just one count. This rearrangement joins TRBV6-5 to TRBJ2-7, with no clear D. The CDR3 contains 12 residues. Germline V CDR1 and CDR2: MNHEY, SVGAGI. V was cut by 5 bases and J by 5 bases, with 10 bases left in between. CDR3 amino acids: CASSTPPNEQYF. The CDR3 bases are TGTGCCAGCAGTACACCTCCCAACGAGCAGTACTTC.

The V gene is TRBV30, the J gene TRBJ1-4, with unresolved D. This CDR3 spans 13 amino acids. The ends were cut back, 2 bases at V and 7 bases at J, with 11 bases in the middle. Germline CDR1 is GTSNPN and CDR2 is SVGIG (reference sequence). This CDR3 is CAWSLRVGEKLFF. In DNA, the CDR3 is TGTGCCTGGAGTCTGAGGGTGGGTGAAAAACTGTTTTTT. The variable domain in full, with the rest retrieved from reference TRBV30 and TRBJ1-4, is SQTIHQWPATLVQPVGSPLSLECTVEGTSNPNLYWYRQAAGRGLQLLFYSVGIGQISSEVPQNLSASRPQDRQFILSSKKLLLSDSGFYLCAWSLRVGEKLFFGSGTQLSVL.

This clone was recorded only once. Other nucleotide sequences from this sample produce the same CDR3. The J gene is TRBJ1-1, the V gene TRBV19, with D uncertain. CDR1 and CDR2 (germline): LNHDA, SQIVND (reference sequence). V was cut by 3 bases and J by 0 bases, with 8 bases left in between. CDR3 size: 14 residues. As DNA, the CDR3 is TGTGCCAGTAGTATCGGAGGATTGAACACTGAAGCTTTCTTT. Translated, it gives CASSIGGLNTEAFF. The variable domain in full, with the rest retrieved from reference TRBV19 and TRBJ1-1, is DGGITQSPKYLFRKEGQNVTLSCEQNLNHDAMYWYRQDPGQGLRLIYYSQIVNDFQKGDIAEGYSVSREKKESFPLTVTSAQKNPTAFYLCASSIGGLNTEAFFGQGTRLTVV.

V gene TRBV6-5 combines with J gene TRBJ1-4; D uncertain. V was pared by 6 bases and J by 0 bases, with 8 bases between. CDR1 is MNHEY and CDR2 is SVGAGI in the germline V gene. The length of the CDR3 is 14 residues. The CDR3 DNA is TGTGCCAGCAGCGGGAGCGCAACTAATGAAAAACTGTTTTTT. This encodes CASSGSATNEKLFF.

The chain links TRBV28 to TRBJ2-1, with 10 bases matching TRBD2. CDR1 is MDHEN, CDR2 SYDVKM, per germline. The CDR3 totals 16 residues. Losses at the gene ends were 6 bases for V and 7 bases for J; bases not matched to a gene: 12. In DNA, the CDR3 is TGTGCCAGCAGCGGGGGGGGGACTAGCGCGAGGAATGAGCAGTTCTTC. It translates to CASSGGGTSARNEQFF.

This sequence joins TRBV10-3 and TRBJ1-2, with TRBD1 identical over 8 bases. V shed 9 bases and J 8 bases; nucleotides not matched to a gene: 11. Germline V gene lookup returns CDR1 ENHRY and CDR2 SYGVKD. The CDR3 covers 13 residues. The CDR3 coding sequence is TGTGCCATTGGGACAGGTGGCCGTGGGGGCTACACCTTC. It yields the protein CAIGTGGRGGYTF.

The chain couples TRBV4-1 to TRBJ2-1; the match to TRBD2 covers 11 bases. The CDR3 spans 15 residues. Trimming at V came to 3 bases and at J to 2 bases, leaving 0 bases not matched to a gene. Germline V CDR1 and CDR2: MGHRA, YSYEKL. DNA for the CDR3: TGCGCCAGCAGCCAGACTAGCGGGGCCTACAATGAGCAGTTCTTC. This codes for CASSQTSGAYNEQFF.

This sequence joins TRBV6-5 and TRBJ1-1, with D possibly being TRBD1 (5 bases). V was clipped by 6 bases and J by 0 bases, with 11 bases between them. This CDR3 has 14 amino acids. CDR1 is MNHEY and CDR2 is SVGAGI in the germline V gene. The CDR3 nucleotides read TGTGCCAGCAGCCGCCAGGGAATGAACACTGAAGCTTTCTTT. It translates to CASSRQGMNTEAFF.

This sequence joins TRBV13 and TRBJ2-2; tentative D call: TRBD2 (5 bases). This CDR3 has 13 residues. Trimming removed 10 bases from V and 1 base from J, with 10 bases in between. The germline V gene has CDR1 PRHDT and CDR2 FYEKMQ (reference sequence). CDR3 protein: CATTGENTGELFF. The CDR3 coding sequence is TGTGCCACCACCGGGGAGAACACCGGGGAGCTGTTTTTT.

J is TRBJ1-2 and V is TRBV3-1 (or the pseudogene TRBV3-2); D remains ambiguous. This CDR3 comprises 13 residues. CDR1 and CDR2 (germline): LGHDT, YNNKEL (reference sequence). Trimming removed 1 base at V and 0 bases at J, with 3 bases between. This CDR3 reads CASSQAANYGYTF. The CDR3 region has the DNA TGTGCCAGCAGCCAAGCGGCTAACTATGGCTACACCTTC.